This entry lists 3 T cell receptor beta chains sequenced from one sample in a study of blood T cells in healthy people across ages. With a J-beta primer mix and a sample-barcoded 5' primer, a second PCR ran about 7 to 11 cycles. TCRdb re-analysed the 5' RACE reads in MiXCR, keeping a single row per CDR3 protein. Counted here are roughly 900,000 distinct CDR3 sequences, more than 25% occurring once; the ten biggest clones make up roughly a sixth. Specimen: blood. The source is a woman older than 75 in good health.

Worth noting for this clonotype: This may come from a read error, since a much larger clone is one base off. The J gene is TRBJ2-4, the V gene TRBV10-3, with D unclear. The J call is doubtful: the DNA matches TRBJ2-7 better. Looked up from germline, CDR1 is ENHRY and CDR2 is SYGVKD. This CDR3 is built from 14 residues. The CDR3 DNA is TGTGCCATCAGGGAGTTAGGCGGCGGCTACGAGCAGTACTTC. This codes for CAIRELGGGYEQYF.

This clonotype was seen many times. The J gene is TRBJ2-5, the V gene TRBV18, with 10 bases that match TRBD2. CDR1 is KGHSH, CDR2 LQKENI, per germline. The V segment lost 1 base and the J segment 1 base; nucleotides outside the gene matches: 18. CDR3 length: 21 amino acids. As DNA, the CDR3 is TGTGCCAGCTCACCACAGAGAGGCCTAGCGGGGGCCCAACATTTCCAAGAGACCCAGTACTTC. This encodes CASSPQRGLAGAQHFQETQYF.

V is TRBV9 and J is TRBJ2-2, with D perhaps being TRBD1 or TRBD2 (6 bases each). This CDR3 region has 15 residues. Deletions cut 6 bases from V and 1 base from J, with 13 bases between. Germline values: CDR1 SGDLS, CDR2 YYNGEE. CDR3 region: CASTPGALNTGELFF. CDR3 sequence (DNA): TGTGCCAGCACGCCGGGGGCCCTGAACACCGGGGAGCTGTTTTTT.